This T cell receptor (beta chain) was documented in a study of blood T cell repertoires in COVID-19 (dated by TCRdb to about 2020). The study in broad terms: Samples covering the acute and convalescent phases of COVID-19 were provided by collaborators in the United States, Italy and Spain. The prospective study material was composed of cDNA or gDNA derived from T cells, B-cell-depleted T cells, or PBMCs. The dataset comprised deeply sampled blood TCRbeta repertoires from subjects exposed to, actively infected with, or recovered from COVID-19. The repertoires were released in a freely available public database intended as a resource for research on the immune response to SARS-CoV-2. Samples came from the ongoing ImmuneRACE study (first 160 participants) plus 1,254 subjects from 6 global collaborators. Nearly every sample came with metadata listing a de-identified subject ID, COVID-19 status, age in years and sex. Where available, HLA class I and class II types were taken from metadata supplied by the sample provider and were not determined by assay-based typing.

The junction carries 15 bases between V and J, which are trimmed by 4 bases and 4 bases respectively. The CDR3 holds 16 amino acids from the cysteine to the phenylalanine. CDR3 DNA is the only sequence kept; it has 48 bases, read in frame from the first base. The germline V gene gives CDR1 as SGHDT and CDR2 as YYEEEE. The immunoSEQ Assay, a bias-controlled multiplex PCR, was used to amplify TCRbeta CDR3 regions from genomic DNA. The paper's processing steps were these. The number of nucleated cells in each sample was estimated from the amplification of reference gene primers within the assay. To quantify the absolute abundance of each unique TCRbeta CDR3 rearrangement, sequence reads were collapsed and filtered. For each sample, productive Simpson clonality was calculated as the square root of Simpson's diversity index over productive rearrangements. TCRdb obtained this table from immuneACCESS and retained in-frame rearrangements with V and J assigned. These tables miss some clones; where compared with another copy, unresolved V genes account for less than half of the shortfall, and the remainder is unexplained. Clone size and the V and J calls come from that table; the DNA yielded D and trimming. This sample has fewer than 100,000 clones in its table, and approximately 90% of those were observed once. The ten largest clones capture 0.77% of the sample.

What the study reported, not specific to this receptor: Clinical and demographic metadata were provided uncurated, with the amount varying by source and participant.

Notes on this clone: Its recognized antigen is unknown. No base-level quality is on record; no much larger clone is a single base apart.

The collaborating institutions used their own protocols to collect whole blood in K2EDTA tubes. Collaborator samples were shipped for TCRbeta analysis as frozen whole blood, isolated PBMCs, or DNA extracted from either sample type. Material: peripheral blood. The TCR was taken from a woman of 80 years or more with acute or convalescent COVID-19. The receptor chain draws on TRBV5-6 and TRBJ1-6; TRBD1 is perhaps the D gene, given 5 matching bases. The CDR3 reads CASSTGTHGYNSPLHF. The DNA sequence is given as TGTGCCAGCAGCACCGGGACTCATGGTTATAATTCACCCCTCCACTTT.